This T cell receptor (beta chain) was sequenced during a study of blood T cell repertoires in COVID-19. Study-wide context: There were acute and convalescent COVID-19 samples, and they came from the United States, Italy and Spain. T cells, B-cell-depleted T cells, or PBMCs supplied cDNA or gDNA.

Methods used by the authors: Reference gene primer amplification yielded estimated nucleated cell counts. Assay used: immunoSEQ multiplex PCR; TCRdb lists only in-frame clones, some missing. The DNA gave D and trimming, while V, J and clone size come from that table. This sample yields almost 250,000 clones, of which around 88% are seen a single time; 3.5% to 5% belongs to the top ten. There are 18 residues in the CDR3. With V trimmed by 7 bases and J by 1 base, 16 bases remained unmatched. CDR1 and CDR2 from the germline V gene are SGHVS and FQNEAQ. Participants came from about two dozen US areas, aged about 18 to 100 years.

The chain joins TRBV7-8 to TRBJ2-1; 7 bases line up with TRBD2. The sequencing sample was made of PBMCs or T cells enriched from blood (not recorded which). The receptor was derived from a woman in her thirties who had recovered from COVID-19. CDR3 coding DNA: TGTGCCAGCATCGCCCGATGGAGCGGGATAGGGTCCTACAATGAGCAGTTCTTC. Amino acids: CASIARWSGIGSYNEQFF.